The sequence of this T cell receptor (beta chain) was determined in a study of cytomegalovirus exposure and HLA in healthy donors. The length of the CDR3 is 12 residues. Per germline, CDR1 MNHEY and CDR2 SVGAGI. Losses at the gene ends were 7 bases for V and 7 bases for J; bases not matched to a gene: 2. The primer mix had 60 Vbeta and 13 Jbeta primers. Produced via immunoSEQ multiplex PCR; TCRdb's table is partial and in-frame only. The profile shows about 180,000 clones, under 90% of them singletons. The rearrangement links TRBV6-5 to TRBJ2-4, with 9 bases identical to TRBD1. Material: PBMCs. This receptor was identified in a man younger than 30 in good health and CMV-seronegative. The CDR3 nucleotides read TGTGCCAGCAACGACAGGGGGAACATTCAGTACTTC. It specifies CASNDRGNIQYF.